These 28 T cell receptor beta chains originate from one sample sequenced in a study of Ad26.COV2.S vaccination and SARS-CoV-2 variants. Only in-frame clones appear in the TCRdb table, and some are missing; sequencing was by immunoSEQ multiplex PCR. The sample contains more than 300,000 clones, around 84% of which appear only once. This sample's treatment: around 19 received Ad26.COV2.S at low or high dose, single or two shots; about five received placebo; per-sample allocation not given. Day 63 after the first injection of vaccine or placebo was the sampling time. The sample here was peripheral blood, taken in a trial of Ad26.COV2.S vaccine versus placebo. The source of these receptors is a person between 18 and 59 years old who received the Ad26.COV2.S COVID-19 vaccine or a placebo.

In this sample, this clone turned up once. The rearrangement links TRBV6-5 to TRBJ1-1, with no clear D. V lost 0 bases and J lost 1, with 9 bases in between. CDR3 length: 15 residues. From germline, CDR1 is MNHEY and CDR2 SVGAGI. The CDR3 DNA sequence: TGTGCCAGCAGTTACTCATCCGTCTCGAACACTGAAGCTTTCTTT. Amino acid sequence: CASSYSSVSNTEAFF.

The chain joins TRBV5-1 to TRBJ2-2, with TRBD2 matching 7 bases. The CDR3 loop spans 15 amino acids. Germline lookup yields CDR1 SGHRS and CDR2 YFSETQ. After removal of 0 bases from V and 3 bases from J, the junction contained 2 bases not matched to a gene. This CDR3 reads CASSLATSDTGELFF. The DNA for the CDR3 is TGCGCCAGCAGCTTGGCCACTAGCGACACCGGGGAGCTGTTTTTT.

The chain carries TRBV6-5 and TRBJ1-1, with 7 bases lining up with TRBD1. The CDR3 is made up of 14 amino acids. Germline values: CDR1 MNHEY, CDR2 SVGAGI. With 2 bases clipped from V and 2 bases from J, the junction kept 2 bases outside the gene matches. CDR3 in DNA: TGTGCCAGCAGTTACGGGACAGTTAACACTGAAGCTTTCTTT. Amino acid sequence: CASSYGTVNTEAFF.

V and J are TRBV7-3 and TRBJ1-1, with a tentative D call TRBD1 (5 bases). The CDR3 totals 13 residues. The germline V gene encodes CDR1 SGHTA and CDR2 FQGTGA. V was shortened by 5 bases and J by 5 bases, with 12 bases between the two germline ends. The CDR3 DNA reads as TGTGCCAGCAGCGCGTCCAGGGTTACTGAAGCTTTCTTT. Its translation: CASSASRVTEAFF. The full variable domain, with the rest looked up from reference TRBV7-3 and TRBJ1-1, is GAGVSQTPSNKVTEKGKYVELRCDPISGHTALYWYRQSLGQGPEFLIYFQGTGAADDSGLPNDRFFAVRPEGSVSTLKIQRTERGDSAVYLCASSASRVTEAFFGQGTRLTVV.

This clone has a single count. This chain connects TRBV2 to TRBJ1-4, with D hard to call. Looked up from germline, CDR1 is SNHLY and CDR2 is FYNNEI. V was shortened by 11 bases and J by 7 bases, with 17 bases between the two germline ends. There are 13 residues in the CDR3. CDR3 loop: CALLGGFGEKLFF. The CDR3 coding sequence is TGTGCCCTACTCGGTGGGTTTGGTGAAAAACTGTTTTTT.

The chain has TRBV9 and TRBJ2-1; D is possibly TRBD2 (6 bases). Trimming removed 0 bases from V and 8 bases from J, with 21 bases in between. The germline V gene has CDR1 SGDLS and CDR2 YYNGEE. This CDR3 comprises 17 residues. CDR3 in amino acids: CASSVGARTNSGHEQFF. The CDR3 DNA reads as TGTGCCAGCAGCGTAGGGGCAAGGACTAACTCCGGGCATGAGCAGTTCTTC.

The rearrangement links TRBV21-1 to TRBJ1-6; the table's TRBD1 call for D was not verified on the DNA. TRBV21-1 is listed as a pseudogene. This CDR3 has 14 amino acids. CDR3 nucleotides: TGTGCCAGCAGCAAGGACAGGGAGCGATCACCCCTCCACTTT. It encodes CASSKDRERSPLHF.

The chain recombines TRBV7-2 with TRBJ1-5; D ambiguous. This CDR3 comprises 15 residues. V lost 2 bases and J lost 2, with 10 bases in between. Germline V gives CDR1 SGHTA, CDR2 FQGNSA. The CDR3 here is CASSLSLGGNQPQHF. The CDR3 coding sequence is TGTGCCAGCAGCTTATCCCTTGGTGGCAATCAGCCCCAGCATTTT.

The J gene is TRBJ1-4, the V gene TRBV6-1, with no clear D. The CDR3 is 13 residues long. The V and J ends lost 3 bases and 8 bases respectively, with 10 bases between them. Germline V gene sequence: CDR1 MNHNS, CDR2 SASEGT. CDR3 nucleotide sequence: TGTGCCAGCAGTGATATATCGAGGGAAAAACTGTTTTTT. Protein sequence: CASSDISREKLFF.

V is TRBV24-1 and J is TRBJ1-2; possible D gene TRBD1, 6 bases. V dropped 1 base and J dropped 8 bases, with 19 bases sitting between them. Germline CDR1 and CDR2: KGHDR and SFDVKD. The CDR3 is 16 amino acids. CDR3 DNA: TGTGCCACCAGTGATTTAACAGGGCAGGGGAGGGAGGGCTACACCTTC. The encoded protein is CATSDLTGQGREGYTF.

The chain joins TRBV24-1 to TRBJ2-2; no clear D gene. CDR3 length: 13 residues. CDR1 and CDR2 (germline): KGHDR, SFDVKD. Trimming left V 5 bases short and J 4 bases short, with 7 bases between. CDR3 nucleotide sequence: TGTGCCACCAGTGTAACGAGCACCGGGGAGCTGTTTTTT. This codes for CATSVTSTGELFF.

CDR3 region: CATSGTSGRKTQYF. The CDR3 coding sequence is TGTGCCACCAGTGGGACTTCCGGCAGGAAGACCCAGTACTTC. The gene calls are TRBV24-1 and TRBJ2-5; D may be TRBD2 (5 bases). The CDR3 sequence is 14 residues long. Trimming removed 5 bases from V and 6 bases from J, with 15 bases in between. Germline-derived CDR1 and CDR2 are KGHDR and SFDVKD.

In this sample, this clone turned up once. V usage is TRBV6-6 and J usage is TRBJ1-6, with D perhaps matching TRBD1 (5 bases). This CDR3 has 15 residues. V lost 6 bases to trimming and J lost 10 bases, with 19 bases between them. Germline V gene data show CDR1 as MNHNY and CDR2 as SVGAGI (reference sequence). The CDR3 bases are TGTGCCAGCAGCCTAAATAAAGGGGATTCGTCACCCCTCCACTTT. Its protein product is CASSLNKGDSSPLHF.

V usage is TRBV24-1 and J usage is TRBJ2-2; D remains ambiguous. Germline V gene sequence: CDR1 KGHDR, CDR2 SFDVKD. The CDR3 contains 12 residues. V lost 7 bases, J lost 8 bases, and 10 bases lay in between. CDR3 coding DNA: TGTGCCACCAGGTCGGGCCGGGGGGAGCTGTTTTTT. This encodes CATRSGRGELFF.

This clone was found once. This sequence joins TRBV6-5 and TRBJ2-1, with D unresolved. The CDR3 is 15 amino acids. In germline, CDR1 is MNHEY, CDR2 SVGAGI. Trimming pared 0 bases from V and 8 bases from J, leaving 14 bases between. The CDR3: CASSYSGGFFDEQFF. The CDR3 DNA follows: TGTGCCAGCAGTTACTCGGGTGGGTTTTTCGATGAGCAGTTCTTC.

This chain joins TRBV20-1 and TRBJ2-7; the D gene is possibly TRBD2 (6 bases). Looked up from germline, CDR1 is DFQATT and CDR2 is SNEGSKA (reference sequence). The CDR3 covers 12 residues. V was pared by 3 bases and J by 3 bases, with 9 bases between. CDR3 region: CSASRRDYEQYF. In DNA, the CDR3 is TGCAGTGCTAGTAGGAGGGACTACGAGCAGTACTTC.

The V call is TRBV18, the J call TRBJ2-7; a possible D gene is TRBD2 (5 bases). V lost 5 bases and J lost 4, with 21 bases in between. This CDR3 is built from 16 residues. In germline, CDR1 is KGHSH, CDR2 LQKENI. Here the CDR3 DNA reads TGTGCCAGCTCAGCCCCTGGTAGCGAGTCGAGATACGAGCAGTACTTC. Translated: CASSAPGSESRYEQYF.

The genes are TRBV7-2 and TRBJ1-4; possibly TRBD1 for D (6 bases). Trimming removed 5 bases from V and 7 bases from J, with 20 bases in between. This CDR3 is built from 16 residues. From germline, CDR1 is SGHTA and CDR2 FQGNSA. This CDR3 reads CASSPSAAGVVEKLFF. CDR3 nucleotides: TGTGCCAGCAGCCCGTCCGCGGCAGGGGTCGTTGAAAAACTGTTTTTT.

The genes are TRBV6-8 and TRBJ2-1; the D gene could be TRBD1 or TRBD2 (5 bases each). This CDR3 comprises 16 residues. Germline assignment: CDR1 MNHGY and CDR2 SAAAGT. Between the trimmed V and J ends, which lost 6 bases and 2 bases, there was a span of 17 bases. CDR3 residues: CASSNLRGAAYNEQFF. The CDR3 DNA reads as TGTGCCAGCAGCAACTTAAGAGGGGCCGCCTACAATGAGCAGTTCTTC.

This chain links TRBV5-4 with TRBJ2-4, with a tentative D call TRBD1 (5 bases). This CDR3 has 14 amino acids. Germline CDR1 SGHNT, CDR2 YYREEE (reference sequence). Trimming shortened V by 4 bases and J by 2 bases, and 10 bases separated the two germline ends. This chain's CDR3 is CASSRSDTKNIQYF. For the CDR3, the DNA is TGTGCCAGCAGCCGTTCGGACACCAAAAACATTCAGTACTTC.

The chain has TRBV7-9 and TRBJ2-1, with TRBD1 identical over 8 bases. The CDR3 extends over 15 amino acids. With 1 base clipped from V and 9 bases from J, the junction kept 8 bases outside the gene matches. CDR1 SEHNR and CDR2 FQNEAQ come from the germline V gene (reference sequence). This CDR3 reads CASSLGGQGWGEQFF. CDR3 bases: TGTGCCAGCAGCTTAGGAGGACAGGGTTGGGGTGAGCAGTTCTTC.

This sequence joins TRBV4-3 and TRBJ1-5, with D hard to call. The germline CDR1 and CDR2 sequences are LGHNA and YSLEER. The V and J ends lost 0 bases and 0 bases respectively, with 6 bases between them. CDR3 size: 15 residues. The CDR3 region has the DNA TGCGCCAGCAGCCAAGAGCCTTATAGCAATCAGCCCCAGCATTTT. Translated: CASSQEPYSNQPQHF.

This chain connects TRBV6-1 to TRBJ1-1; the D gene is possibly TRBD1 (5 bases). V gave up 3 bases and J gave up 0 bases, with 14 bases separating them. Germline CDR1 is MNHNS and CDR2 is SASEGT. The CDR3 extends over 16 amino acids. CDR3 amino acids: CASSERGGTMNTEAFF. CDR3 DNA sequence: TGTGCCAGCAGTGAGCGTGGGGGGACCATGAACACTGAAGCTTTCTTT.

The chain uses TRBV5-4 and TRBJ2-5, with 12 bases aligning to TRBD2. The CDR3 sequence is 16 residues long. CDR1 is SGHNT, CDR2 YYREEE, per germline (reference sequence). Trimming removed 4 bases from V and 0 bases from J; junction bases left unmatched: 4. The CDR3 DNA is TGTGCCAGCAGCGCCGGGACTAGCGGGTACCAAGAGACCCAGTACTTC. This gives the protein CASSAGTSGYQETQYF.

As regards this clone: The germline gene is not matched at one end of the junction; a read error may be the cause. The rearrangement uses TRBV7-9 and TRBJ1-1; TRBD1 matches 9 bases. The length of the CDR3 is 16 residues. Germline V gives CDR1 SEHNR, CDR2 FQNEAQ (reference sequence). CDR3 bases: TGTGCCAGCAGCTACCAGTGGACAGGGGTGAACTCTGAAGCTTTCTTT. This translates into CASSYQWTGVNSEAFF. Supplemented by reference TRBV7-9 and TRBJ1-1, the full variable domain reads DTGVSQNPRHKITKRGQNVTFRCDPISEHNRLYWYRQTLGQGPEFLTYFQNEAQLEKSRLLSDRFSAERPKGSFSTLEIQRTEQGDSAMYLCASSYQWTGVNSEAFFGQGTRLTVV.

DNA of the CDR3: TGTGCCAGCAGCCTTCTTCGGCTAGCGGGGGGGTACGAGCAGTACTTC. This sequence encodes CASSLLRLAGGYEQYF. V usage is TRBV5-6 and J usage is TRBJ2-7; 12 bases map to TRBD2. Germline CDR1 SGHDT, CDR2 YYEEEE. With 4 bases clipped from V and 4 bases from J, the junction kept 9 bases outside the gene matches. This CDR3 has 16 residues.

This rearrangement joins TRBV7-3 to TRBJ2-7; D not resolved. This CDR3 spans 13 amino acids. The germline V and J ends were trimmed by 5 bases and 0 bases, with 8 bases remaining between them. CDR1 and CDR2 (germline): SGHTA, FQGTGA. The CDR3 loop reads CASSPGPSYEQYF. In DNA, the CDR3 is TGTGCCAGCAGCCCCGGGCCCTCCTACGAGCAGTACTTC.

The chain has TRBV27 and TRBJ2-7; TRBD1 is a possible D gene (6 bases). With 5 bases removed from V and 2 bases from J, the gap between germline ends came to 13 bases. CDR3 length: 14 residues. Germline lookup yields CDR1 MNHEY and CDR2 SMNVEV (reference sequence). The CDR3 DNA reads as TGTGCCAGCAGTAACAGGGTGAGTCCCTACGAGCAGTACTTC. This sequence encodes CASSNRVSPYEQYF.